The rows below give T cell receptor beta chains drawn from one sample of a study of cytomegalovirus exposure and HLA in healthy donors. The protocol was immunoSEQ multiplex PCR, while the TCRdb copy is restricted to in-frame clones and leaves out a portion. The sample comprises about 120,000 clones, about 76% of which are singletons, and around 30% rests with the top ten. Sample: PBMCs. The receptors were sampled from a man in his sixties in good health and CMV-seropositive. Both conserved end residues are part of each CDR3. D genes are given only for firm matches. Clone sizes are given selectively: once, few, many, or a class where the clone is expanded.

TRBJ1-1 | - | TRBV5-6 | 12 | - | TGTGCCAGCAGCTTGGAGAGGGGGGGGGCTTTCTTT | CASSLERGGAFF
TRBJ2-2 | TRBD2 | TRBV15 | 14 | few | TGTGCCACCAGCAGAGGGGAGGGTCCCGGGGAGCTGTTTTTT | CATSRGEGPGELFF
TRBJ1-5 | - | TRBV7-9 | 13 | once | TGTTCCAGCACCATCGGGGAAATTCAGCCCCAGCATTTT | CSSTIGEIQPQHF
TRBJ2-3 | TRBD2 | TRBV2 | 15 | - | TGTGCCAGCAGTGCGAATAGCGGGATCCTCCATACGCAGTATTTT | CASSANSGILHTQYF
TRBJ1-5 | TRBD1 | TRBV11-2 | 15 | few | TGTGCCAGCAGCTCAGGGGGACAGGTTGGTCAGCCCCAGCATTTT | CASSSGGQVGQPQHF
TRBJ2-2 | - | TRBV19 | 16 | - | TGTGCCAGTAGTATAGACAGGGCCTCGAACACCGGGGAGCTGTTTTTT | CASSIDRASNTGELFF
TRBJ1-1 | - | TRBV5-4 | 14 | - | TGTGCCAGCAGCTTGACAGGAATGAACACTGAAGCTTTCTTT | CASSLTGMNTEAFF
TRBJ1-2 | TRBD1 | TRBV19 | 13 | - | TGTGCCAGTAGGAGTACAGGGGGCCTTGGCTACACCTTC | CASRSTGGLGYTF
TRBJ1-2 | - | TRBV29-1 | 12 | - | TGCAGCGTTGATGCAGGGTTCGGGGGCTACACCTTC | CSVDAGFGGYTF
TRBJ1-5 | - | TRBV30 | 14 | - | TGTGCCTGGAGTGTTTTGAGGGAATGGGAGCCCCAGCATTTT | CAWSVLREWEPQHF
TRBJ1-2 | TRBD1 | TRBV15 | 16 | - | TGTGCCACCAGCAGAGTAGGGACAGGGAGACACTATGGCTACACCTTC | CATSRVGTGRHYGYTF
TRBJ2-5 | - | TRBV2 | 13 | - | TGTGCCAGCAGCCCCGACAGGAAAGAGACCCAGTACTTC | CASSPDRKETQYF
TRBJ2-3 | TRBD2 | TRBV28 | 16 | - | TGTGCCACCGGACTAGCGGGAGGGGAAGTTACAGATACGCAGTATTTT | CATGLAGGEVTDTQYF
TRBJ2-7 | TRBD2 | TRBV19 | 19 | - | TGTGCCAGTAGTATAGATCGTACGGGACTAGCGGGGGGGACCTACGAGCAGTACTTC | CASSIDRTGLAGGTYEQYF
TRBJ1-5 | TRBD1 | TRBV5-1 | 16 | - | TGCGCCAGCAGCTTGGGGGGGACAGGGGGCAATCAGCCCCAGCATTTT | CASSLGGTGGNQPQHF
TRBJ1-6 | - | TRBV30 | 15 | - | TGTGCCTGGAGGCCCGAGGGCTCCTATAATTCACCCCTCCACTTT | CAWRPEGSYNSPLHF
TRBJ2-5 | TRBD2 | TRBV2 | 14 | - | TGTGCCAGCAGTGGTAGCGGGGGGCGGGAGACCCAGTACTTC | CASSGSGGRETQYF
TRBJ2-7 | TRBD1 | TRBV5-1 | 14 | - | TGCGCCAGCAGCCCGGGACAGGGTGGATACGAGCAGTACTTC | CASSPGQGGYEQYF
TRBJ2-1 | TRBD1 | TRBV10-3 | 14 | - | TGTGCCTTATCACCGGACAGGGCGTCCAATGAGCAGTTCTTC | CALSPDRASNEQFF
TRBJ2-1 | TRBD2 | TRBV29-1 | 15 | - | TGCAGCGTTGCTATCGGACTAGCGGCTTACAATGAGCAGTTCTTC | CSVAIGLAAYNEQFF
TRBJ1-1 | - | TRBV28 | 14 | - | TGTGCCAGCAGTTTCACAGACCTGAACACTGAAGCTTTCTTT | CASSFTDLNTEAFF
TRBJ2-1 | TRBD2 | TRBV5-1 | 16 | few | TGCGCCAGCAGCCCGGAACTAGCGGGGAGCTACAATGAGCAGTTCTTC | CASSPELAGSYNEQFF
TRBJ2-7 | TRBD2 | TRBV9 | 15 | few | TGTGCCAGCAGCGTAGACGGACTAGCGGGAGACGAGCAGTACTTC | CASSVDGLAGDEQYF
TRBJ1-5 | TRBD1 | TRBV27 | 17 | - | TGTGCCAGCAGTATCTCGGGGACAGGGTATGACAATCAGCCCCAGCATTTT | CASSISGTGYDNQPQHF
TRBJ1-1 | TRBD1 | TRBV5-1 | 13 | - | TGCGCCAGCAGCTACGACAGGGCTACTGAAGCTTTCTTT | CASSYDRATEAFF
TRBJ1-5 | TRBD1 | TRBV6-1 | 15 | - | TGTGCCAGCACCGGAACAGGGGGAGGCAATCAGCCCCAGCATTTT | CASTGTGGGNQPQHF
TRBJ2-6 | - | TRBV5-4 | 16 | few | TGTGCCAGCAGCTTAGGACACCGCTCTGGGGCCAACGTCCTGACTTTC | CASSLGHRSGANVLTF
TRBJ2-5 | TRBD1 | TRBV19 | 15 | few | TGTGCCAGTAGTAGCGGGGACAGGGGGCAAGAGACCCAGTACTTC | CASSSGDRGQETQYF
TRBJ2-4 | - | TRBV21-1 | 16 | - | TGTGCCAGCAGACGGCGAGCAGGGATAGCCAAAAACATTCAGTACTTC | CASRRRAGIAKNIQYF
TRBJ2-7 | TRBD2 | TRBV18 | 13 | once | TGTGCCAGCTCGTCCCGGGGAGGGTACGAGCAGTACTTC | CASSSRGGYEQYF
TRBJ2-3 | - | TRBV5-1 | 16 | once | TGCGCCAGCAGCGCGAGCAGGGGTGGAGGCACAGATACGCAGTATTTT | CASSASRGGGTDTQYF
TRBJ2-3 | - | TRBV9 | 15 | - | TGTGCCAGCAGCGTAGGGGCAGACAGCACAGATACGCAGTATTTT | CASSVGADSTDTQYF
TRBJ1-2 | TRBD1 | TRBV30 | 16 | - | TGTGCCTGGGGGTTTCCTCGGACAGGGGGCTTTTATGGCTACACCTTC | CAWGFPRTGGFYGYTF
TRBJ2-7 | TRBD1 | TRBV2 | 11 | - | TGTGCCAGCAGTGAGGGGTCGGGACAGCACTTC | CASSEGSGQHF
TRBJ2-5 | - | TRBV6-6 | 15 | - | TGTGCCAGCATTATGGCAGGCGCGTACCAAGAGACCCAGTACTTC | CASIMAGAYQETQYF
TRBJ2-7 | - | TRBV5-6 | 14 | - | TGTGCCAGCAGCCTAGACAGGAGCTCCTACGAGCAGTACTTC | CASSLDRSSYEQYF
TRBJ2-3 | TRBD2 | TRBV18 | 14 | few | TGTGCCAGCTCACTGCTAGCGGGAGAAGATACGCAGTATTTT | CASSLLAGEDTQYF
TRBJ2-1 | - | TRBV2 | 14 | - | TGTGCCAGCAGGTTGGAGAGCTCCTACAATGAGCAGTTCTTC | CASRLESSYNEQFF
TRBJ2-7 | TRBD1 | TRBV18 | 15 | - | TGTGCCAGCTCAACTCGGACAGGGGGCTCCTACGAGCAGTACTTC | CASSTRTGGSYEQYF
TRBJ1-1 | - | TRBV15 | 15 | - | TGTGCCACCACCTTGGGCGCGTCCTCGAACACTGAAGCTTTCTTT | CATTLGASSNTEAFF
TRBJ2-7 | TRBD1 | TRBV28 | 15 | - | TGTGCCAGCAGCTCGGGACAGCCGGGCGCCTACGAGCAGTACTTC | CASSSGQPGAYEQYF
TRBJ2-2 | TRBD1 | TRBV7-3 | 15 | - | TGTGCCAGCAGCCTACAGGGGGCGGACACCGGGGAGCTGTTTTTT | CASSLQGADTGELFF
TRBJ1-6 | TRBD1 | TRBV19 | 15 | - | TGTGCCAGTAGGACTACGACAGGGGGGAATTCACCCCTCCACTTT | CASRTTTGGNSPLHF
TRBJ1-1 | TRBD1 | TRBV25-1 | 14 | - | TGTGCCAGCAGTGATCCCGGGACAGCAACACGCGCTTTCTTT | CASSDPGTATRAFF
TRBJ2-7 | - | TRBV29-1 | 13 | - | TGCAGCGTTGAGTTTCACAGGTCTGAGAAGCAGTACTTC | CSVEFHRSEKQYF
TRBJ2-1 | TRBD2 | TRBV11-2 | 14 | - | TGTGCCAGCAGCTCCGGGAGGGCCGGGATTGAGCAGTTCTTC | CASSSGRAGIEQFF
TRBJ2-3 | - | TRBV12-1 | 10 | - | TGTGCCAGAAACGAGGATACGCAGTATTTT | CARNEDTQYF
TRBJ1-2 | TRBD1 | TRBV5-1 | 15 | - | TGCGCCAGCAGCTTGGGAGGGACAGCAAGAGTTGGCTACACCTTC | CASSLGGTARVGYTF
TRBJ2-7 | - | TRBV5-1 | 14 | - | TGCGCCAGCAGCTTGGACAGGAGCCCCAACGAGCAGTACTTC | CASSLDRSPNEQYF
TRBJ1-5 | TRBD1 | TRBV18 | 14 | - | TGTGCCAGCTCACGGACAGGAGTCAATCAGCCCCAGCATTTT | CASSRTGVNQPQHF
TRBJ2-2 | TRBD1 | TRBV6-5 | 15 | - | TGTGCCAGCAGTTACCGACAGGGCCAGGGCGGGGAGCTGTTTTTT | CASSYRQGQGGELFF
TRBJ1-5 | TRBD1 | TRBV2 | 16 | - | TGTGCCAGCAGAGCAACAGGGGGAGATAGCAATCAGCCCCAGCATTTT | CASRATGGDSNQPQHF